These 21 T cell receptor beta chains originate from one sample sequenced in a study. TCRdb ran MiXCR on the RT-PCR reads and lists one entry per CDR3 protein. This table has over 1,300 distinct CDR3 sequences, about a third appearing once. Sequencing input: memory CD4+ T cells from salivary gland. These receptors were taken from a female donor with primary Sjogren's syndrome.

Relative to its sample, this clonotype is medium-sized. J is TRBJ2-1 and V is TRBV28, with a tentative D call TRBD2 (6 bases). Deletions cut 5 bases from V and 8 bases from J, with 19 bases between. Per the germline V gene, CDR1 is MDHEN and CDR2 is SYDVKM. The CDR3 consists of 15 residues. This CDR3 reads CASSAPTSPRDEQFF. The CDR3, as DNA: TGTGCCAGCAGTGCGCCAACTAGCCCGAGAGATGAGCAGTTCTTC.

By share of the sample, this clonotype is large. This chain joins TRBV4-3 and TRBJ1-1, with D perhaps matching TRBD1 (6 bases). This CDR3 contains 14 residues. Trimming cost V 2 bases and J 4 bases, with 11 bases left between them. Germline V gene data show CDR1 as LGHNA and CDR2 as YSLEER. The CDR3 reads CASSQYHRATEAFF. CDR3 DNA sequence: TGCGCCAGCAGCCAATACCACAGGGCCACTGAAGCTTTCTTT.

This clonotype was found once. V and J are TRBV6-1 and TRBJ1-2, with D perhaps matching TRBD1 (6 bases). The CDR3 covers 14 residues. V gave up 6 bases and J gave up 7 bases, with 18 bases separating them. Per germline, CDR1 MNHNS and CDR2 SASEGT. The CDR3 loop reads CASRLLQGFAGYTF. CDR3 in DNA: TGTGCCAGCAGACTACTACAGGGATTCGCTGGCTACACCTTC.

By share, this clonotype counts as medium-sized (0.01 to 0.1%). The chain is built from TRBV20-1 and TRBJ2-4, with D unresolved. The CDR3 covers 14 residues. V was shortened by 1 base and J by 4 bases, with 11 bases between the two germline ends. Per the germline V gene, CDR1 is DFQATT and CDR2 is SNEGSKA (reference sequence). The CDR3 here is CSARGRAGKNIQYF. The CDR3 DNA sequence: TGCAGTGCTAGAGGTCGGGCAGGAAAAAACATTCAGTACTTC.

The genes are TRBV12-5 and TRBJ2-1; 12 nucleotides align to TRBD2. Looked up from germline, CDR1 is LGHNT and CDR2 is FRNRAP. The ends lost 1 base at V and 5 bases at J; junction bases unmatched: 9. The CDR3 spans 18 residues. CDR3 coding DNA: TGTGCTAGTGGTTTGGCTTTATCTAGCGGGGGGGCCCACAATGAGCAGTTCTTC. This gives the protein CASGLALSSGGAHNEQFF. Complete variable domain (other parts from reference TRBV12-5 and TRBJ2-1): DARVTQTPRHKVTEMGQEVTMRCQPILGHNTVFWYRQTMMQGLELLAYFRNRAPLDDSGMPKDRFSAEMPDATLATLKIQPSEPRDSAVYFCASGLALSSGGAHNEQFFGPGTRLTVL.

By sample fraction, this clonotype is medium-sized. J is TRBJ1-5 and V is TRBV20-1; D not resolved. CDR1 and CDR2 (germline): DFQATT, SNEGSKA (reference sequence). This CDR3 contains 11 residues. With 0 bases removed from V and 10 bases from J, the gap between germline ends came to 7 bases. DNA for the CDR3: TGCAGTGCTAGAGAAGAGGGACCCCAGCATTTT. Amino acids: CSAREEGPQHF.

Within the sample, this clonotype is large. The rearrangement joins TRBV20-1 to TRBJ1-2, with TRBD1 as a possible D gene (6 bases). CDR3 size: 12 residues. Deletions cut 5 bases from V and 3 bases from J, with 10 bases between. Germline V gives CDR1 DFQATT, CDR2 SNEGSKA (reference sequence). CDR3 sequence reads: CSAPDRHYGYTF. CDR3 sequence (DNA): TGCAGTGCTCCGGACAGACACTATGGCTACACCTTC.

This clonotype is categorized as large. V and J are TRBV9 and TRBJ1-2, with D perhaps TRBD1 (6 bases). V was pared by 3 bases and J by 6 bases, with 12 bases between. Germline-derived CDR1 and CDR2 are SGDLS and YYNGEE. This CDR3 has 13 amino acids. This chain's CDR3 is CASSGSGEHGYTF. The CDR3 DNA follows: TGTGCCAGCAGCGGATCAGGGGAACATGGCTACACCTTC.

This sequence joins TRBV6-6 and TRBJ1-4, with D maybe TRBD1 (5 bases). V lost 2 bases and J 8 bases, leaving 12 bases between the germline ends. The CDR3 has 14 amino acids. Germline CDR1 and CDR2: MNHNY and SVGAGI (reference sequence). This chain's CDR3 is CASSYPSDSEKLFF. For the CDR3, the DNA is TGTGCCAGCAGTTACCCCTCCGACAGCGAAAAACTGTTTTTT.

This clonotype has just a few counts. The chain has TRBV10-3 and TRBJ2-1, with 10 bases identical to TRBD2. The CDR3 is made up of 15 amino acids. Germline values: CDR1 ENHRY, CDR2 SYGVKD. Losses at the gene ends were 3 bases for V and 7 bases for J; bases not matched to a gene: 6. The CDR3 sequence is CAISDALAGRNEQFF. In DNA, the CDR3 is TGTGCCATCAGTGATGCACTAGCGGGGAGGAATGAGCAGTTCTTC.

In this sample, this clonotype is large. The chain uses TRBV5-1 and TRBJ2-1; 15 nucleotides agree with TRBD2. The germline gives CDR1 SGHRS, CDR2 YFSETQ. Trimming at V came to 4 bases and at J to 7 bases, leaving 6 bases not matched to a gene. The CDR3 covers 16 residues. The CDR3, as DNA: TGCGCCAGCAGCAGAACCGGGACTAGCGGGGGGAATGAGCAGTTCTTC. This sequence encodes CASSRTGTSGGNEQFF.

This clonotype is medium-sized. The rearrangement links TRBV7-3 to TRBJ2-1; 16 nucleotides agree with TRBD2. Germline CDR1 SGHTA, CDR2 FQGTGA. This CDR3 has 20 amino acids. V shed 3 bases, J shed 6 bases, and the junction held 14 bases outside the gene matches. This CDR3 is CASSLGTGLAGGPGGNEQFF. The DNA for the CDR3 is TGTGCCAGCAGCTTGGGTACGGGACTAGCGGGGGGGCCAGGAGGCAATGAGCAGTTCTTC.

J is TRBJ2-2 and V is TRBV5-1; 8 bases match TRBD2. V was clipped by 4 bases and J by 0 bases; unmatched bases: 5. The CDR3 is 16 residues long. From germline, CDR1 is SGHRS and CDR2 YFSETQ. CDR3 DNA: TGCGCCAGCAGCCCCGGGAGGGAAGCGAACACCGGGGAGCTGTTTTTT. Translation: CASSPGREANTGELFF.

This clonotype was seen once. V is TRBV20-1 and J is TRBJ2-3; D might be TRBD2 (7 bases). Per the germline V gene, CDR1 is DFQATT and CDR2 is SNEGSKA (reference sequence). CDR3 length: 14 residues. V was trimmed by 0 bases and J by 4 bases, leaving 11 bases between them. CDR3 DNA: TGCAGTGCTAGAGATAGGGGGGGGCCAGATACGCAGTATTTT. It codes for CSARDRGGPDTQYF.

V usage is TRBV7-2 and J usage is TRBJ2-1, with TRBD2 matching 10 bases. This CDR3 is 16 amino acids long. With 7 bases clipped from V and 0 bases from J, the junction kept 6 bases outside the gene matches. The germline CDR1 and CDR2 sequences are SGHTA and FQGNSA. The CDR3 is CASKEAGGSSYNEQFF. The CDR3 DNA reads TGTGCCAGCAAAGAAGCGGGGGGGAGCTCCTACAATGAGCAGTTCTTC.

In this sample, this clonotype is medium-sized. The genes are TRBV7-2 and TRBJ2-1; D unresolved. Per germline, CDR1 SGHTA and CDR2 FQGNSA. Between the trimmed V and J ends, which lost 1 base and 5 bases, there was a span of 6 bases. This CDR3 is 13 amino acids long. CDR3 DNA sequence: TGTGCCAGCAGCTTAGGTACACACAATGAGCAGTTCTTC. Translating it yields CASSLGTHNEQFF.

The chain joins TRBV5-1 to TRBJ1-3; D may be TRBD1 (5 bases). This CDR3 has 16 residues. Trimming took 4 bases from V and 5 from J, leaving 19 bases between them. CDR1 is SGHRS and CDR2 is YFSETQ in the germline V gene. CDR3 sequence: CASSPDMGQGRNTIYF. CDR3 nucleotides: TGCGCCAGCAGCCCGGATATGGGGCAGGGACGAAACACCATATATTTT.

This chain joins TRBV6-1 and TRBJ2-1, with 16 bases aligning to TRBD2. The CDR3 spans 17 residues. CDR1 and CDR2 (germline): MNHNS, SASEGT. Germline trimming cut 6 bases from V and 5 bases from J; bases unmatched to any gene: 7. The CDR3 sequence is CASSDRGLAGGHNEQFF. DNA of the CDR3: TGTGCCAGCAGCGACAGGGGACTAGCGGGGGGGCACAATGAGCAGTTCTTC.

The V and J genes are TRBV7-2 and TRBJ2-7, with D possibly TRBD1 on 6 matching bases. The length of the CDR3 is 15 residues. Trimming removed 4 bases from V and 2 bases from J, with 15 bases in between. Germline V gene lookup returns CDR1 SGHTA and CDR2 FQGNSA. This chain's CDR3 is CASSSGRGFTYEQYF. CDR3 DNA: TGTGCCAGCAGCTCCGGCAGGGGCTTCACCTACGAGCAGTACTTC.

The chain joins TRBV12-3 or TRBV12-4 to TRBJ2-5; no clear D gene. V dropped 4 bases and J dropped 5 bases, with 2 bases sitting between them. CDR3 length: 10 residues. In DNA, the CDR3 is TGTGCCAGCAGTTCGGAGACCCAGTACTTC. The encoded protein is CASSSETQYF.

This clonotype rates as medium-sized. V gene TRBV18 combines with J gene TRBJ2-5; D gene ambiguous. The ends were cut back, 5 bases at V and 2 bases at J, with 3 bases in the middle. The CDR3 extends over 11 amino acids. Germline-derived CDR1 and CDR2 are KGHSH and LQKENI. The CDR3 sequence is CASSSQETQYF. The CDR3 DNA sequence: TGTGCCAGCTCATCTCAAGAGACCCAGTACTTC. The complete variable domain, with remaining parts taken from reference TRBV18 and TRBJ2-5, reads NAGVMQNPRHLVRRRGQEARLRCSPMKGHSHVYWYRQLPEEGLKFMVYLQKENIIDESGMPKERFSAEFPKEGPSILRIQQVVRGDSAAYFCASSSQETQYFGPGTRLLVL.